This record looks at one TCR beta chain sequence and its context. This table comes from immunoSEQ multiplex PCR, and its TCRdb copy is limited to in-frame clones, with some not included. The sample lists 200,000 to 250,000 clones, 82% seen once, with about 5% in the top ten. The J segment lost 0 bases and the V segment lost 4 bases, leaving 5 bases of the junction unmatched. CDR3 size: 18 residues. Looked up from germline, CDR1 is SGHRS and CDR2 is YFSETQ. This sample stems from a study of blood T cell repertoires in COVID-19. The sequence was collected from a woman in her 70s with COVID-19, enrolled during active disease. The sequenced sample consisted of peripheral blood. The chain employs TRBV5-1 and TRBJ2-3, with TRBD2 matching over 16 bases. DNA of the CDR3: TGCGCCAGCAGCGAGGGACTAGCGGGAGGGGCTAGCACAGATACGCAGTATTTT. Translating gives CASSEGLAGGASTDTQYF.